This T cell receptor (beta chain) appears in the sequencing data of a study of blood T cell repertoires in COVID-19 (TCRdb year 2020). With respect to the entire study: Collaborator samples came from the United States, Italy and Spain and covered acute and convalescent phases of COVID-19. The prospective study material was composed of cDNA or gDNA derived from T cells, B-cell-depleted T cells, or PBMCs. The repertoires were made available in a free public database intended to serve as a resource for research on the immune response to SARS-CoV-2. Where HLA class I and class II types were available, the types were taken from metadata supplied by the sample provider, not from assay-based typing. The dataset comprised deeply sampled blood TCRbeta repertoires from subjects exposed to, actively infected with, or recovered from COVID-19. Samples were obtained from the ongoing ImmuneRACE study (first 160 participants) and from over a thousand subjects provided by 6 global collaborators. The sample metadata nearly always contained a de-identified subject ID, COVID-19 status, age in years and sex.

Based on the germline V gene, the CDR1 and CDR2 sequences are SGDLS and YYNGEE. Reading from cysteine to phenylalanine, the CDR3 counts 15 amino acids. The DNA shown is the 45-base CDR3, in frame from base 1. At the junction V is shortened by 0 bases and J by 3 bases, with 12 bases in between. TCRbeta CDR3 regions were amplified from genomic DNA using the immunoSEQ Assay, a bias-controlled multiplex PCR. Per the authors' processing: The number of nucleated cells in each sample was estimated from the amplification of reference gene primers within the assay. Sequence reads were collapsed and filtered to measure the absolute abundance of every unique TCRbeta CDR3 rearrangement. For each sample, productive Simpson clonality was calculated by taking the square root of Simpson's diversity index across productive rearrangements. The table comes from immuneACCESS by way of TCRdb, which keeps in-frame sequences with V and J called. Part of the clones is missing from these tables; in studies checked, under half for an unresolved V gene and the rest for unknown reasons. V and J calls plus clone size are reproduced from that table; the DNA served to infer D and trimming. The sample yields some 210,000 clones; 80% to 90% were counted once. Roughly a fifth of the sample is held by the ten biggest clonotypes.

The investigation overall reported the following: How much clinical and demographic metadata was included differed by source and by participant, and the metadata was provided uncurated.

In the case of this clone: The antigen it binds to is not known. No per-base quality is available; no much larger clone lies one base away.

Each collaborating institution followed its own protocols to collect whole blood in K2EDTA tubes. For TCRbeta analysis, collaborators shipped samples as frozen whole blood, isolated PBMCs, or DNA extracted from either of those sample types. The clonotype originates from a human donor in a cohort sampled during active COVID-19. The sequenced sample was peripheral blood. The V gene is TRBV9 and the J gene is TRBJ1-2; TRBD1 is possibly the D segment (5 matching bases). The nucleotide sequence reads as follows: TGTGCCAGCAGCGTAGAGCAGGGAGGAGACTATGGCTACACCTTC. It is translated as CASSVEQGGDYGYTF.